A single sample gave rise to the 12 T cell receptor beta chains below, sequenced in a study of glioma-infiltrating T cells. Amplification of TCR alpha and beta CDR3 regions from RNA used iRepertoire nested multiplex PCR. Via MiXCR, TCRdb re-called the multiplex PCR reads, giving one row per CDR3 protein. The sample holds 95,000 to 150,000 distinct CDR3 sequences, roughly 25% seen once. The sequenced sample was glioma tissue, nonneoplastic brain tissue, or PBMCs (not recorded which). These receptors were collected from a human donor with low-grade glioma or glioblastoma, undergoing nonglioma brain surgery, or in good health (not recorded which).

As to this clonotype: A much larger clone differs from this one at a single base, so this may be a read error. The rearrangement links TRBV7-3 to TRBJ2-1; possibly TRBD2 for D (5 bases). This CDR3 is 15 amino acids long. The germline V gene has CDR1 SGHTA and CDR2 FQGTGA. CDR3 bases: TGTGCCAGCAGCTTAACGTCTAGCTCCTACAATGAGAAGTTCTTC. Encoded protein: CASSLTSSSYNEKFF. The variable domain in full, completed from reference TRBV7-3 and TRBJ2-1, reads GAGVSQTPSNKVTEKGKYVELRCDPISGHTALYWYRQSLGQGPEFLIYFQGTGAADDSGLPNDRFFAVRPEGSVSTLKIQRTERGDSAVYLCASSLTSSSYNEKFFGPGTRLTVL.

Of note for this clonotype: Sequence at one end of the junction differs from germline and may be a read error. The rearrangement links TRBV12-3 or TRBV12-4 to TRBJ2-5, with D perhaps TRBD1 (5 bases). This CDR3 comprises 15 residues. The CDR3 reads CDSTAPPLGRETQYF. The CDR3 region has the DNA TGTGACAGCACCGCACCACCTCTGGGGCGGGAGACCCAGTACTTC.

Concerning this clonotype itself: A much more abundant neighbour one base away suggests this may be a read error. V usage is TRBV7-2 and J usage is TRBJ2-3; 14 bases are shared with TRBD2. This CDR3 has 17 residues. CDR1 and CDR2 (germline): SGHTA, FQGNSA. CDR3 region: CASSSGLAGVVTDKQYF. CDR3 nucleotide sequence: TGTGCCAGCAGCTCGGGACTAGCGGGAGTTGTCACAGATAAGCAGTATTTT.

This clonotype was seen repeatedly, ten times or more. This chain connects TRBV28 to TRBJ2-3; 12 bases are a match to TRBD2. The CDR3 has 17 residues. Germline V gene sequence: CDR1 MDHEN, CDR2 SYDVKM. V shed 5 bases, J shed 1 base, and the junction held 7 bases outside the gene matches. This chain's CDR3 is CASSTKLAGGRTDTQYF. CDR3 bases: TGTGCCAGCAGTACAAAACTAGCGGGAGGACGCACAGATACGCAGTATTTT.

This clonotype was seen many times. The rearrangement joins TRBV3-1 to TRBJ2-1; TRBD2 is a possible D gene (5 bases). CDR1 and CDR2 from the germline V gene are LGHDT and YNNKEL (reference sequence). The V end was cut by 0 bases, the J end by 6 bases, with 12 bases between. The CDR3 is made up of 15 amino acids. CDR3 amino acids: CASSQEVSSPNEQFF. The CDR3, as DNA: TGTGCCAGCAGCCAAGAGGTATCTAGCCCCAATGAGCAGTTCTTC.

A word on this clonotype: With a much larger clone just one base away, this may be a read error. Here the CDR3 omits its conserved ending phenylalanine or tryptophan, so a read error is the likely source. This chain connects TRBV7-2 to TRBJ2-7; 12 bases are shared with TRBD2. V lost 2 bases, J lost 2 bases, and 1 base stayed unmatched. CDR1 and CDR2 from the germline V gene are SGHTA and FQGNSA. This CDR3 region has 15 residues. The CDR3 DNA follows: TGTGCCAGCAGCTTACTAGCGGGAGGGCCCTACGAGCAGTACCTC. This sequence encodes CASSLLAGGPYEQYL.

This clonotype has at least ten counts. The rearrangement uses TRBV19 and TRBJ2-1; weak D call: TRBD2 (6 bases). The germline CDR1 and CDR2 sequences are LNHDA and SQIVND (reference sequence). The V end was cut by 7 bases, the J end by 0 bases, with 28 bases between. The CDR3 loop spans 20 amino acids. CDR3 coding DNA: TGTGCCAGTACAAAAGTGGGGAAGTTGGGAGGCGCGATCTCCTACAATGAGCAGTTCTTC. Translating it yields CASTKVGKLGGAISYNEQFF. Looking up the rest from reference TRBV19 and TRBJ2-1 gives the full variable domain: DGGITQSPKYLFRKEGQNVTLSCEQNLNHDAMYWYRQDPGQGLRLIYYSQIVNDFQKGDIAEGYSVSREKKESFPLTVTSAQKNPTAFYLCASTKVGKLGGAISYNEQFFGPGTRLTVL.

Many counts were recorded for this clonotype. V and J are TRBV20-1 and TRBJ2-3, with 11 bases identical to TRBD2. With V trimmed by 2 bases and J by 6 bases, 4 bases remained unmatched. Per the germline V gene, CDR1 is DFQATT and CDR2 is SNEGSKA (reference sequence). The CDR3 is 14 amino acids. The CDR3 DNA follows: TGCAGTGCTAGACTAGCGGGAGGTTGGGATACGCAGTATTTT. Translated: CSARLAGGWDTQYF.

About this clonotype: One base away lies a much larger clone, so this may be a sequencing read error. This chain joins TRBV18 and TRBJ2-3; weak D call: TRBD2 (6 bases). CDR3 length equals 14 residues. Germline-derived CDR1 and CDR2 are KGHSH and LQKENI. Between the trimmed V and J ends, which lost 9 bases and 4 bases, there was a span of 17 bases. CDR3 DNA sequence: TGTGCCAGTTCCAGGGACTCGGAGGCAGATACGCAGTATTTT. It is translated as CASSRDSEADTQYF.

Many counts were recorded for this clonotype. The chain links TRBV20-1 to TRBJ2-2; no firm D call. This CDR3 has 14 amino acids. Germline CDR1 is DFQATT and CDR2 is SNEGSKA (reference sequence). Trimming left V 4 bases short and J 6 bases short, with 15 bases between. The CDR3 coding sequence is TGCAGTGCTAACCCTCCTACCTTGGCCGGGGAGCTGTTTTTT. Protein product: CSANPPTLAGELFF.

At least ten counts were recorded for this clonotype. V and J are TRBV2 and TRBJ2-7; 11 positions agree with TRBD1. The germline CDR1 and CDR2 sequences are SNHLY and FYNNEI. The CDR3 loop spans 15 amino acids. V shed 4 bases and J 5 bases; nucleotides not matched to a gene: 7. CDR3 in DNA: TGTGCCAGCAGTGTAGGGACAGGGGGGAACGACGAGCAGTACTTC. Amino acid sequence: CASSVGTGGNDEQYF.

As regards this clonotype: A read error may explain this, as a much larger clone is one base away. The gene calls are TRBV2 and TRBJ2-7; D perhaps matches TRBD1 (6 bases). CDR1 is SNHLY and CDR2 is FYNNEI in the germline V gene. The V end was cut by 8 bases, the J end by 3 bases, with 20 bases between. This CDR3 is built from 15 residues. Written as DNA, the CDR3 is TGTGCCAGCGGTTGTCAGGGGCCCCGGGGCTACGAGCAGTACTTC. Protein sequence: CASGCQGPRGYEQYF.